This T cell receptor beta chain originates from a study of TIL therapy for anti-PD-1-resistant metastatic lung cancer. Per the germline V gene, CDR1 is ENHRY and CDR2 is SYGVKD. The CDR3 contains 13 residues. V was clipped by 8 bases and J by 6 bases; unmatched bases: 6. Study results and caveats: Many TIL product clones were absent from baseline tumor, suggesting clonal contraction.

The libraries were made with immunoSEQ v3. Profiling relied on immunoSEQ multiplex PCR, and the TCRdb table lists in-frame clones only, not all of them. The profile shows tens of thousands of clones, less than 75% of them singletons. As regards this clone: The antigen remains unidentified.

Time point reported: pre-treatment sample, taken before nivolumab and TIL therapy. Tumor tissue came from excised metastases, mostly pleural nodules or supraclavicular lymph nodes. The sequence was collected from a person between 25 and 79 years old with non-small cell lung cancer. The chain is built from TRBV10-3 and TRBJ1-1; TRBD1 matches 10 bases. The material was tumor tissue, obtained at baseline. The DNA of the CDR3 is TGTGCCATCGGATCGACAGGGGGCTCTGAAGCTTTCTTT. It is translated as CAIGSTGGSEAFF.